This T cell receptor (beta chain) was retrieved from a study of T cell clusters in autoimmune cytopenias (dated by TCRdb to about 2019). About the study as a whole: A median TRB sequencing depth of 50,000 or so reads per sample was reached, and a median of approximately 2,500 distinct TRB clonotypes per sample was obtained. In autoimmune cytopenia patients, peripheral blood TRB and IGH repertoires were sequenced during active disease and over treatment follow-up, together with healthy, CLL and autoimmune hepatitis controls. The goal of the study was to find out whether patients with autoimmune cytopenia have a disease-specific immune repertoire signature that could be used as a blood-based biomarker. What the authors observed across the whole study: The GLIPH analysis suggested a lack of physiological T cell clusters in primary autoimmune cytopenia patients, since some 50 clusters were exclusive to healthy donors whereas some 17 were exclusive to patients. Compared with active autoimmune hepatitis patients, healthy donors had almost three times as many exclusive TRB clusters, a finding consistent with an autoimmunity-wide signature. In the comparison of secondary cytopenia with CLL, no cluster-lack signature showed up, apparently because the dominant lymphoma-associated repertoire masked the signature. TRB repertoire shifts, with less even repertoires observed in secondary cytopenia and CLL, were mostly attributed to lymphoma bias rather than autoimmunity. The T cell clusters were defined in silico only, and their functional role remained to be validated experimentally.

As to this clonotype: There is no known antigen for this receptor.

To amplify TRB rearrangements, a touch-down multiplex PCR protocol was run with the TRB-A and TRB-B primer pools combined in a single tube. Illumina adapters and sample indices were added to the amplicons through two consecutive PCR reactions using Phusion HS II polymerase. After gel purification with the NucleoSpin Gel and PCR Clean-up kit, the amplicons were quantified by Qubit and checked for quality on an Agilent 2100 Bioanalyzer. Libraries were sequenced on an Illumina MiSeq using 600-cycle, single-indexed, paired-end runs. As for the original processing: Alignment and assembly of TRB reads were performed with MiXCR version 2.1.12 and the default MiXCR reference library. A clone was defined by each unique CDR3 nucleotide sequence, and the analysis included only productive sequences with two or more reads. Repertoire diversity was assessed by alpha-parameterized diversity profiles (alpha 0 to 5), including Shannon (alpha 1) and Simpson (alpha 2) indices, computed with an R script. Combinatorial TRB VJ usage was computed with the tcR package and compared between cohorts by principal component analysis with ade4. GLIPH was used to cluster TCRbeta CDR3s in pairs of cohorts matched for age and read depth, and a Wilcoxon test was used to compare cluster frequencies. TCRdb reprocessed the reads and assigns one entry to each CDR3 protein sequence, leaving out DNA. These V and J calls rely on TCRdb rather than the paper's analysis. The data table for this sample lists several thousand distinct CDR3 sequences. More than 25% of the sample comes from the top ten.

Per sample, about 250 ng of peripheral blood genomic DNA, about 38,000 genome equivalents, was used for TRB amplification. Taken from the germline V gene, the CDR1 and CDR2 loops are MNHEY and SVGAGI. Measured from the cysteine to the phenylalanine, the CDR3 is 13 residues long. The coding DNA is unavailable. Input material: peripheral blood. Recombination joined TRBV6-5 with TRBJ1-5. This sequence was found in a human donor with an autoimmune cytopenia or autoimmune hepatitis (not recorded which). The CDR3 has the sequence CASSLDGNQPQHF.